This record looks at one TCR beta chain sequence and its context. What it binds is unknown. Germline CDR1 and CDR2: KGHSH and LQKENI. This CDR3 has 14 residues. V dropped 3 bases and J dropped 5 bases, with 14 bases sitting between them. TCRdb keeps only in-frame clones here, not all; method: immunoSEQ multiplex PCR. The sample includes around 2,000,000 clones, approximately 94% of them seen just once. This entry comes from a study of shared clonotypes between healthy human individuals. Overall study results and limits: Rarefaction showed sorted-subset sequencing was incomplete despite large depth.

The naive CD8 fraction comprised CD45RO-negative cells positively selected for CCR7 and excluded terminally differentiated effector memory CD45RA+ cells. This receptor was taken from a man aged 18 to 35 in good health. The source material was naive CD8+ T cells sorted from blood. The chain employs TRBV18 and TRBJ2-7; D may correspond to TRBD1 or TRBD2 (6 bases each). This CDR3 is CASSPNGGPDEQYF. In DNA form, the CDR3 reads TGTGCCAGCTCACCCAACGGGGGCCCGGACGAGCAGTACTTC. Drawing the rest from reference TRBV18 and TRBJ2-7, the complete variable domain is NAGVMQNPRHLVRRRGQEARLRCSPMKGHSHVYWYRQLPEEGLKFMVYLQKENIIDESGMPKERFSAEFPKEGPSILRIQQVVRGDSAAYFCASSPNGGPDEQYFGPGTRLTVT.